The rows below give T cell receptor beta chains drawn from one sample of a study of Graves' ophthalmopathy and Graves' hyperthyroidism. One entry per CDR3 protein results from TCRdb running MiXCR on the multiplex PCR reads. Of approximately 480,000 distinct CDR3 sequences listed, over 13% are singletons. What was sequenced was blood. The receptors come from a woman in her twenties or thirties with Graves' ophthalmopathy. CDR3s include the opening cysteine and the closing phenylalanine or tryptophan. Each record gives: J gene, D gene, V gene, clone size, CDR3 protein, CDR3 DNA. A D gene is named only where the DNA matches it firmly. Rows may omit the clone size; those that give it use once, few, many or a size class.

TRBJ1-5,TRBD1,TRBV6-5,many,CASSYSGQRNQPQHF,TGTGCCAGCAGTTACTCGGGACAGCGCAATCAGCCCCAGCATTTT
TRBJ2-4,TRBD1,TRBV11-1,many,CASTTTGAASSGKNIQYF,TGTGCCAGCACCACAACAGGGGCCGCCTCAAGTGGCAAAAACATTCAGTACTTC
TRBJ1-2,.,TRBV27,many,CASSLSYLKGNGYTF,TGTGCCAGCAGTTTATCCTACCTGAAGGGTAATGGCTACACCTTC
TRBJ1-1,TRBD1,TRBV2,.,CASSDPRQGGTEAFF,TGTGCCAGCAGTGATCCCCGACAGGGGGGCACTGAAGCTTTCTTT
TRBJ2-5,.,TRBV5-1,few,CASSLAGQAKRETQYF,TGCGCCAGCAGCTTGGCCGGGCAGGCGAAAAGGGAGACCCAGTACTTC
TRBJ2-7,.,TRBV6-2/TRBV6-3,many,CASSPAPGWHEQYF,TGTGCCAGCAGCCCCGCCCCAGGGTGGCACGAGCAGTACTTC
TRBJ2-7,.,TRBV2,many,CASSRTSFGEQYF,TGTGCCAGCAGTCGGACTTCCTTTGGGGAGCAGTACTTC
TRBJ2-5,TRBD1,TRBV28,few,CASSSLKTGGMETQYF,TGTGCCAGCAGTTCGCTGAAGACAGGGGGCATGGAGACCCAGTACTTC
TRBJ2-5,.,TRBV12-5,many,CASGLPGTTPPQYF,TGTGCTAGTGGTTTGCCCGGGACCACTCCCCCACAGTACTTC
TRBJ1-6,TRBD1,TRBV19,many,CASRTGSNSPLHF,TGTGCCAGCCGGACAGGGAGTAATTCACCCCTCCACTTT
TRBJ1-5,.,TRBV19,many,CASSIVGDQPQHF,TGTGCCAGTAGTATCGTGGGTGATCAGCCCCAGCATTTT
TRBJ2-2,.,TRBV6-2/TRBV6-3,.,CASRSIGELFF,TGTGCCAGCAGGAGTATCGGGGAGCTGTTTTTT